This T cell receptor beta chain was captured in a study of T cells in Graves' hyperthyroidism and ophthalmopathy (dated by TCRdb to between 2018 and 2021). In terms of the full investigation: Peripheral blood samples were taken at initial diagnosis, before any treatment was given. An independent validation cohort of under 20 hyperthyroidism patients and approximately 17 patients who later progressed to ophthalmopathy tested prospective prediction of ophthalmopathy. The paper describes TCR Vbeta CDR3 sequencing of 130 to 150 peripheral blood samples, made up of some 40 ophthalmopathy patients, 70 to 75 hyperthyroidism patients and roughly 17 progressor patients. The roughly 91 discovery patients were randomly split 7:3 into training and test sets. In addition, the study compared T-cell repertoires in thyroid tissue and in blood from about 6 Graves' hyperthyroidism patients. To identify TCR V-J signatures that set the groups apart, the researchers used a discovery cohort of about a hundred patients, made up of 43 with Graves' ophthalmopathy and some 56 with stable Graves' hyperthyroidism. After sampling, hyperthyroidism patients received methimazole starting at 30 mg daily, and ophthalmopathy patients received high-dose intravenous methylprednisolone.

Findings and caveats that apply to the study as a whole: In cross-validation, a model built on a 13 V-J signature told ophthalmopathy apart from stable hyperthyroidism with approximately 91% sensitivity and approximately 81% specificity, and in testing the same model reached 80%/75%. Sample size was not statistically predetermined, and investigators were not blinded to group allocation. In validation, the model predicted progression to ophthalmopathy a median of approximately 6.6 months before onset, with about 71% sensitivity and just under 75% specificity. Most expanded thyroid clonotypes (frequency above 0.001) were also detected in blood, a finding suggesting that blood repertoires may reflect thyroid immune responses.

Stable Graves' hyperthyroidism was defined as no progression to ophthalmopathy during 18 months of follow-up. Hyperthyroidism patients were newly diagnosed, had a disease duration of under 2 months, and were aged 18 to 65 years. The study excluded patients with uncontrolled infections, other autoimmune diseases, pregnancy or lactation. Diagnoses were established on the basis of clinical symptoms, serum thyroxine and TRAb, thyroid ultrasound, and orbital computed tomography. Ficoll-Paque density gradient centrifugation was used to isolate PBMCs from approximately 10 ml of fresh peripheral blood. Total RNA was extracted with Trizol reagent, and quality was checked on an Agilent 2100 Bioanalyzer. Amplification of TCR beta CDR3 regions was carried out from RNA transcripts. For the first round of RT-PCR on the TCR CDR3, the HTBI primer set was used together with the Qiagen OneStep RT-PCR kit. Libraries were constructed in a second round of multiplex PCR, after which size selection and purification were carried out. The libraries were sequenced on an Illumina HiSeq2000 using paired-end 100 bp reads. In the authors' own workflow: Raw data were processed with SOAPnuke, discarding reads with adapters, uncalled bases, mean Phred below 15, or no exact constant-primer or identifier match. High-quality paired reads were merged with COPE v1.2.5, and unique nucleotide sequences were defined as clonotypes. MiTCR v1.1 was used to align clonotypes to the IMGT TRBV, TRBD and TRBJ reference segments. The analysis was restricted to V-J combinations with a frequency above 0.0001, which together covered just over 99% of the repertoires. The TCS score was defined as the ratio of F50 (clonal expansion) to E x V (chaos), calculated using BLOSUM62-based TCRdist between CDR3 peptides within each V-J. Welch's t-statistics and random forest reduced roughly 540 V-J features to 13, which were used in a naive Bayes classifier (R e1071). Using fastp trimming at Q25 and MiXCR clonotype assembly, TCRdb reanalyzed the public sequencing data and kept in-frame beta chains. Entries that share a CDR3 protein sequence are merged under the most common genes and DNA. These V and J calls are TCRdb output, not the study's own analysis. In this sample the table shows hundreds of thousands of distinct CDR3 sequences, 11% to 15% of which occur a single time. Roughly a tenth of the sample goes to the ten largest clones.

Trimming costs V 1 base and J 2 bases, and their ends lie 9 bases apart. Taken from cysteine to phenylalanine, the CDR3 has 14 residues. The CDR3 DNA has 42 bases and is translated from base 1. For CDR1 and CDR2, the germline V gene lists MDHEN and SYDVKM. This clonotype was counted many times. Which antigen it targets is not known. No per-base quality is available; no much larger clone lies one base away. Sequenced sample: blood. The receptor chain draws on TRBV28 and TRBJ2-7; too little of a D gene remains to name it. This TCR was recovered from a woman under 30 with Graves' hyperthyroidism. The CDR3 protein is CASSLSRSPYEQYF. The nucleotide sequence is given as TGTGCCAGCAGTTTATCGCGCAGCCCCTACGAGCAGTACTTC.